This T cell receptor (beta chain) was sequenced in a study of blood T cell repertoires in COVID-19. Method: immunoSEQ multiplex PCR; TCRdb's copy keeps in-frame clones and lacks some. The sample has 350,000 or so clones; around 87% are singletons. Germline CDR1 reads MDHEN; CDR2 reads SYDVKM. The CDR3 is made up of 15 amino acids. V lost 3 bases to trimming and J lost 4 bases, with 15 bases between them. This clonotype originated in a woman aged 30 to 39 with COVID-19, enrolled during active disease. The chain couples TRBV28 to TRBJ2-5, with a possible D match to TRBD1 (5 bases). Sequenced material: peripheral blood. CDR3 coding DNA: TGTGCCAGCAGTTTGGGGCCCCGATTGGGAGAGACCCAGTACTTC. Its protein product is CASSLGPRLGETQYF. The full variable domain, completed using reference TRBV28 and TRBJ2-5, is DVKVTQSSRYLVKRTGEKVFLECVQDMDHENMFWYRQDPGLGLRLIYFSYDVKMKEKGDIPEGYSVSREKKERFSLILESASTNQTSMYLCASSLGPRLGETQYFGPGTRLLVL.